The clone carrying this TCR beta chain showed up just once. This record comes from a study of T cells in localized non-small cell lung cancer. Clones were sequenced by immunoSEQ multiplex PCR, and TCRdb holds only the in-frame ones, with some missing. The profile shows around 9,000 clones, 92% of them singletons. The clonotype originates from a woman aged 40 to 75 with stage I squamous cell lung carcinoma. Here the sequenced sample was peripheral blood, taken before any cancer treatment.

CDR3 DNA sequence: TGTGCCAGCAGCTTATTCGGCACTGAAGCTTTCTTT. It yields the protein CASSLFGTEAFF. The chain is built from TRBV7-2 and TRBJ1-1, with D unclear. Trimming stripped 2 bases from V and 4 bases from J, with 5 bases between. CDR3 size: 12 residues. Germline assignment: CDR1 SGHTA and CDR2 FQGNSA.